The clone carrying this T cell receptor (beta chain) was found many times. The antigen remains undetermined. The entry originates in a study of tumor-infiltrating lymphocytes in primary liver carcinoma. Whole-study context: Among the tumors, stages were T1-T3 N0M0 and sizes roughly 4.2 to 11 cm. General study points: Tumor tissue displayed a significantly greater top-250-clone fraction than blood (p = 0.039).

Trimming pared 10 bases from V and 3 bases from J, leaving 15 bases between. CDR3 size: 14 residues. Germline V lookup: CDR1 ENHRY, CDR2 SYGVKD. The authors made TCR beta cDNA from roughly 480 ng total RNA with a constant-region primer. Three nested multiplex PCR rounds of slightly modified ARM-PCR generated TCR beta libraries. In the first two PCR rounds, TRBV1-TRBV30 forward primers were paired with a C-beta reverse primer, and each round lasted approximately 10 cycles. TCRdb itself ran the multiplex PCR reads through MiXCR, one entry per CDR3 protein. The sample lists about 120,000 distinct CDR3 sequences, roughly 75% occurring once. Starting material for RNA and DNA co-extraction consisted of roughly 19-30 mg of unsorted bulk tissue. Treatment of the patients' primary liver carcinoma consisted of surgical resection. Chronic HBV infection, untreated so far, was present in the patients.

The chain is built from TRBV10-3 and TRBJ2-2; D may be TRBD1 or TRBD2 (5 bases each). This TCR derives from a woman aged 55 to 70 with primary liver carcinoma and hepatitis B virus infection. The sample was tumor-adjacent normal liver tissue. The chain's CDR3 is CATRGLVDTGELFF. In DNA form, the CDR3 reads TGTGCCACTCGGGGCCTTGTGGACACCGGGGAGCTGTTTTTT.